One sample yielded the 20 T cell receptor beta chains listed below, sequenced in a study of T cell responses to AZD1222 COVID-19 vaccine. Sequencing used immunoSEQ multiplex PCR; TCRdb keeps in-frame clones, though not all of them. The table shows fewer than 120,000 clones, with roughly 89% occurring only once. The material was peripheral blood, obtained 28 days after the second AZD1222 dose. The receptors come from an adult who received the AZD1222 COVID-19 vaccine.

CDR3 coding DNA: TGTGCCAGCAGCCCCCGGGACAGGCTTAATCAGCCCCAGCATTTT. This codes for CASSPRDRLNQPQHF. The chain combines TRBV28 with TRBJ1-5; 8 bases line up with TRBD1. The CDR3 covers 15 residues. Germline loops: CDR1 MDHEN, CDR2 SYDVKM. The ends lost 6 bases at V and 4 bases at J; junction bases unmatched: 8.

This clone was seen a few times. The chain links TRBV7-2 to TRBJ2-7; 8 bases line up with TRBD1. The CDR3 has 13 amino acids. V trimming: 3 bases; J trimming: 7 bases; junction bases outside the gene matches: 5. CDR1 and CDR2 from the germline V gene are SGHTA and FQGNSA. Here the CDR3 reads CASSFETGEEQYF. For the CDR3, the DNA is TGTGCCAGCAGCTTCGAGACAGGGGAAGAGCAGTACTTC. The full variable domain, its missing parts supplied by reference TRBV7-2 and TRBJ2-7, is GAGVSQSPSNKVTEKGKDVELRCDPISGHTALYWYRQSLGQGLEFLIYFQGNSAPDKSGLPSDRFSAERTGGSVSTLTIQRTQQEDSAVYLCASSFETGEEQYFGPGTRLTVT.

This chain connects TRBV5-4 to TRBJ1-1; TRBD1 might be the D (5 bases). The V end was cut by 4 bases, the J end by 1 base, with 8 bases between. The CDR3 is made up of 13 amino acids. Germline V gene data show CDR1 as SGHNT and CDR2 as YYREEE (reference sequence). CDR3 in DNA: TGTGCCAGCAGCCGGGACCCGAACACTGAAGCTTTCTTT. It codes for CASSRDPNTEAFF. The full variable domain, with the rest looked up from reference TRBV5-4 and TRBJ1-1, is ETGVTQSPTHLIKTRGQQVTLRCSSQSGHNTVSWYQQALGQGPQFIFQYYREEENGRGNFPPRFSGLQFPNYSSELNVNALELDDSALYLCASSRDPNTEAFFGQGTRLTVV.

V gene TRBV4-1 combines with J gene TRBJ2-2; the match to TRBD2 covers 12 bases. J gave up 5 bases and V 2 bases, and 3 bases lay outside the gene matches. Germline V gene lookup returns CDR1 MGHRA and CDR2 YSYEKL. The CDR3 is 16 residues long. CDR3 sequence: CASSQRLAGETGELFF. The CDR3 DNA is TGCGCCAGCAGCCAAAGACTAGCGGGGGAGACCGGGGAGCTGTTTTTT.

The chain uses TRBV7-3 and TRBJ1-4; no reliable D call. Trimming took off 5 bases at V and 4 bases at J, with 8 bases between the two ends. The CDR3 consists of 13 residues. The V gene's germline CDR1 is SGHTA and CDR2 FQGTGA. The DNA for the CDR3 is TGTGCCAGCAGCCTCGAGATTAATGAAAAACTGTTTTTT. This codes for CASSLEINEKLFF. Complete variable domain (other parts from reference TRBV7-3 and TRBJ1-4): GAGVSQTPSNKVTEKGKYVELRCDPISGHTALYWYRQSLGQGPEFLIYFQGTGAADDSGLPNDRFFAVRPEGSVSTLKIQRTERGDSAVYLCASSLEINEKLFFGSGTQLSVL.

The chain uses TRBV29-1 and TRBJ1-2; 8 nucleotides match TRBD1. This CDR3 contains 14 residues. Germline V gene data show CDR1 as SQVTM and CDR2 as ANQGSEA. The V gene end was trimmed by 1 base and the J gene end by 4 bases; junction bases not matched to a gene: 5. CDR3 residues: CSVEGTGIPYGYTF. The CDR3 region has the DNA TGCAGCGTTGAAGGGACAGGGATACCCTATGGCTACACCTTC.

V usage is TRBV24-1 and J usage is TRBJ2-7, with TRBD1 identical over 7 bases. Germline loops: CDR1 KGHDR, CDR2 SFDVKD. The CDR3 totals 16 residues. The V and J ends lost 4 bases and 1 base, in that order; junction bases with no gene match: 9. The CDR3, as DNA: TGTGCCACCAGTGACAAAGGGACAGCTTTTTCCTACGAGCAGTACTTC. Translating it yields CATSDKGTAFSYEQYF.

V gene TRBV4-3 combines with J gene TRBJ2-7; D perhaps matches TRBD1 (7 bases). The CDR3 loop spans 16 amino acids. Trimming took off 0 bases at V and 0 bases at J, with 12 bases between the two ends. Germline V lookup: CDR1 LGHNA, CDR2 YSLEER. The CDR3 region has the DNA TGCGCCAGCAGCCAAGAGGGGGGACAGCGCTCCTACGAGCAGTACTTC. Its protein product is CASSQEGGQRSYEQYF.

The J gene is TRBJ2-7, the V gene TRBV7-2, with TRBD2 as a possible D gene (6 bases). Deletions cut 0 bases from V and 6 bases from J, with 12 bases between. Germline V gene lookup returns CDR1 SGHTA and CDR2 FQGNSA. CDR3 length: 14 residues. CDR3 amino acids: CASSLAPRGGEQYF. The CDR3 coding sequence is TGTGCCAGCAGCTTAGCCCCCCGGGGAGGCGAGCAGTACTTC. Full variable domain (remainder filled in from reference TRBV7-2 and TRBJ2-7): GAGVSQSPSNKVTEKGKDVELRCDPISGHTALYWYRQSLGQGLEFLIYFQGNSAPDKSGLPSDRFSAERTGGSVSTLTIQRTQQEDSAVYLCASSLAPRGGEQYFGPGTRLTVT.

This clone showed up just once. The rearrangement joins TRBV7-9 to TRBJ2-2; D is unresolved. The CDR3 spans 14 residues. Germline V lookup: CDR1 SEHNR, CDR2 FQNEAQ (reference sequence). V gave up 7 bases and J gave up 4 bases, with 13 bases separating them. In nucleotides, the CDR3 is TGTGCCAGCATCGAACGGCAGCCCACCGGGGAGCTGTTTTTT. Amino acids: CASIERQPTGELFF.

This clone was detected once. This chain uses TRBV3-1 (or the pseudogene TRBV3-2) with TRBJ2-5; D gene unclear. Looked up from germline, CDR1 is LGHDT and CDR2 is YNNKEL (reference sequence). There are 12 residues in the CDR3. The V end lost 6 bases, the J end lost 5 bases, and 10 bases lay between the germline ends. The CDR3 DNA follows: TGTGCCAGCAGAGTGGGAATGGAGACCCAGTACTTC. Protein: CASRVGMETQYF.

The chain combines TRBV7-2 with TRBJ1-3, with D hard to call. CDR1 SGHTA and CDR2 FQGNSA come from the germline V gene. Deletions cut 1 base from V and 0 bases from J, with 10 bases between. This CDR3 is built from 16 residues. The CDR3 sequence: CASSLVGGSSGNTIYF. DNA of the CDR3: TGTGCCAGCAGCTTAGTTGGAGGGAGCTCTGGAAACACCATATATTTT.

The chain is built from TRBV10-1 and TRBJ2-7; no definite D call. Germline assignment: CDR1 WNHNN and CDR2 SYGVQD (reference sequence). CDR3 length equals 13 residues. With 3 bases removed from V and 3 bases from J, the gap between germline ends came to 9 bases. The CDR3 DNA is TGCGCCAGCAGTGAAGGTCATTGCTACGAGCAGTACTTC. Protein product: CASSEGHCYEQYF.

The chain has TRBV10-3 and TRBJ2-7; D may be TRBD1 (5 bases). The CDR3 is 15 residues long. CDR1 is ENHRY, CDR2 SYGVKD, per germline. Trimming pared 6 bases from V and 0 bases from J, leaving 15 bases between. Written as DNA, the CDR3 is TGTGCCATCAGCGGGTGGAGTGGGGCCTCCTACGAGCAGTACTTC. It encodes CAISGWSGASYEQYF.

CDR3 bases: TGTGCCATCAGTGACGGACTCTATAGCAATCAGCCCCAGCATTTT. Translation gives CAISDGLYSNQPQHF. V is TRBV10-3 and J is TRBJ1-5; D uncertain. Per the germline V gene, CDR1 is ENHRY and CDR2 is SYGVKD. This CDR3 is 15 amino acids long. With 3 bases removed from V and 0 bases from J, the gap between germline ends came to 9 bases.

This clone was observed a single time. Here the CDR3 DNA reads TGTGCCATCAGGCCATCGGGACAGGGGGCCGGATACACCTTC. Residues: CAIRPSGQGAGYTF. V is TRBV10-3 and J is TRBJ1-2, with 12 bases that match TRBD1. The trim removed 6 bases at V and 11 bases at J, leaving 10 bases unmatched. This CDR3 has 14 amino acids. Germline V gene sequence: CDR1 ENHRY, CDR2 SYGVKD.

The V gene is TRBV3-1 (or the pseudogene TRBV3-2), the J gene TRBJ2-1; D gene unclear. Germline CDR1 reads LGHDT; CDR2 reads YNNKEL (reference sequence). This CDR3 spans 13 amino acids. V was trimmed by 3 bases and J by 7 bases, leaving 10 bases between them. The CDR3, as DNA: TGTGCCAGCAGCCAGGAAGAAAGTAATGAGCAGTTCTTC. It encodes CASSQEESNEQFF.

The chain carries TRBV6-1 and TRBJ2-3; a possible D gene is TRBD2 (7 bases). CDR3 length equals 14 residues. Germline loops: CDR1 MNHNS, CDR2 SASEGT. V lost 3 bases and J 6 bases, leaving 13 bases between the germline ends. CDR3 sequence reads: CASSDRGAVDTQYF. The DNA for the CDR3 is TGTGCCAGCAGTGATCGGGGGGCAGTGGATACGCAGTATTTT.

This sequence joins TRBV2 and TRBJ1-2, with TRBD1 identical over 7 bases. Germline V gives CDR1 SNHLY, CDR2 FYNNEI. J gave up 4 bases and V 7 bases, and 3 bases lay outside the gene matches. The CDR3 consists of 12 residues. CDR3 in amino acids: CASIRDSYGYTF. The DNA of the CDR3 is TGTGCCAGCATCCGGGACAGCTATGGCTACACCTTC.

The chain links TRBV25-1 to TRBJ1-3; 8 bases are shared with TRBD1. The CDR3 is 15 amino acids. Trimming cost V 5 bases and J 3 bases; bases outside gene matches: 6. Germline V lookup: CDR1 MGHDK, CDR2 SYGVNS. The CDR3 DNA follows: TGTGCCAGCAGTAGGTCAGGGGGCGATGGAAACACCATATATTTT. Translated: CASSRSGGDGNTIYF. Filled out from reference TRBV25-1 and TRBJ1-3, the complete variable domain reads EADIYQTPRYLVIGTGKKITLECSQTMGHDKMYWYQQDPGMELHLIHYSYGVNSTEKGDLSSESTVSRIRTEHFPLTLESARPSHTSQYLCASSRSGGDGNTIYFGEGSWLTVV.